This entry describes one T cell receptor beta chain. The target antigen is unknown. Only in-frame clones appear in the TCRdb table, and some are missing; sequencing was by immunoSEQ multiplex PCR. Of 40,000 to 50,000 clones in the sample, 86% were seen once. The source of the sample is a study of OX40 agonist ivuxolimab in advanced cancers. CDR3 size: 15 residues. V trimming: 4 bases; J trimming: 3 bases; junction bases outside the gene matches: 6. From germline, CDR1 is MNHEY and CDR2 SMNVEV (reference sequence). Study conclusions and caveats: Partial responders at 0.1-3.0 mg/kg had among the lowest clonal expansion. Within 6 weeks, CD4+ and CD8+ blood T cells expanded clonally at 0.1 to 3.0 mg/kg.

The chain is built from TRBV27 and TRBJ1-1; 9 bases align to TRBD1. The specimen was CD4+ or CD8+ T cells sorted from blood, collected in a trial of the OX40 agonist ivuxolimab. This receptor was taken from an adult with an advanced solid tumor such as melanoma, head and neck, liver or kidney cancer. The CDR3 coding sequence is TGTGCCAGCAGTTCAAATACAGGGGGCCACACTGAAGCTTTCTTT. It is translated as CASSSNTGGHTEAFF.